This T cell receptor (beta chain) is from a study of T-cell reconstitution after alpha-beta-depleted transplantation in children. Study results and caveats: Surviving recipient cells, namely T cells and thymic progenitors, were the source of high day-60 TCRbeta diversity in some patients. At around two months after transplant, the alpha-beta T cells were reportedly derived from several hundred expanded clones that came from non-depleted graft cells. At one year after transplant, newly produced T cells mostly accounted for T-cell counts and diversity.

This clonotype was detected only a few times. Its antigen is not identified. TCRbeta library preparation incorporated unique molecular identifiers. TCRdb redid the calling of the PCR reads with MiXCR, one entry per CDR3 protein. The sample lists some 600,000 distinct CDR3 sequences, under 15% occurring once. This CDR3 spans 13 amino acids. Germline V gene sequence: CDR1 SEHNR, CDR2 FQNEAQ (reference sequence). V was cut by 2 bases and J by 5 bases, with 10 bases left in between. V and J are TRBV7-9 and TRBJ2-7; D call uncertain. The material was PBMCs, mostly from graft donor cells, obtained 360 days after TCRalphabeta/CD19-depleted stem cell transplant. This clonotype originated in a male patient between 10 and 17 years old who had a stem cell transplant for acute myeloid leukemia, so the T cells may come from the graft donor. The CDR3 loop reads CASSLKGLDEQYF. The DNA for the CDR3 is TGTGCCAGCAGCTTAAAAGGGCTTGACGAGCAGTACTTC.